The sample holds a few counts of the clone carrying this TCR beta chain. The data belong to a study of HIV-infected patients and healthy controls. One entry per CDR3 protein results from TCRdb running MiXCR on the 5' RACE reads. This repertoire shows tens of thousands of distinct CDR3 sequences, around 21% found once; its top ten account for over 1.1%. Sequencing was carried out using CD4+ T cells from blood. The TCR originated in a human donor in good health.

The CDR3 loop is CASSLRTDTEAFF. The CDR3 nucleotides are TGTGCCAGCAGTTTACGGACAGACACTGAAGCTTTCTTT. V usage is TRBV28 and J usage is TRBJ1-1, with a possible D match to TRBD1 (6 bases). V lost 2 bases and J lost 3, with 7 bases in between. The CDR3 runs 13 residues. The germline CDR1 and CDR2 sequences are MDHEN and SYDVKM.